The TCR beta chain described here comes from a study of graft-versus-host responses after intestinal transplantation. The wider study: Among the recipients, all got anti-thymocyte globulin induction and then tacrolimus and steroids for around three years. Overall study findings and caveats: Peak GvH clone levels in circulation were associated with early post-transplant HvG declines. GvH clones were found in recipient marrow; some appeared first in ileum or blood.

The germline gives CDR1 SEHNR, CDR2 FQNEAQ (reference sequence). Between the trimmed V and J ends, which lost 11 bases and 0 bases, there was a span of 15 bases. This CDR3 is 14 amino acids long. In regard to this clone: Its antigen is as yet unknown.

Clones were sequenced by immunoSEQ multiplex PCR, and TCRdb holds only the in-frame ones, with some missing. This table has 35,000 to 50,000 clones, nearly 95% appearing once. Source: unstimulated CD8+ T cells sorted from spleen or lymph node cells, taken before transplant. The TCR was taken from a human donor who was the organ donor for an intestinal transplant. This chain joins TRBV7-9 and TRBJ2-3, with D possibly TRBD2 on 5 matching bases. The DNA for the CDR3 is TGTGCCTACGCAGGACTCGGAAGCACAGATACGCAGTATTTT. Translated: CAYAGLGSTDTQYF.